This T cell receptor beta chain was sequenced during a study of T cell responses to AZD1222 COVID-19 vaccine. CDR3 length: 14 amino acids. Between the trimmed V and J ends, which lost 1 base and 2 bases, there was a span of 6 bases. Germline V gene sequence: CDR1 LGHDT, CDR2 YNNKEL (reference sequence). Only in-frame clones appear in the TCRdb table, and some are missing; sequencing was by immunoSEQ multiplex PCR. The sample carries more than 100,000 clones, over 90% recorded once. This sequence was found in an adult in good health. The rearrangement links TRBV3-1 (or the pseudogene TRBV3-2) to TRBJ1-5; D remains ambiguous. The sample here was peripheral blood, taken on day 0 of AZD1222 vaccination. The CDR3 is CASSQGGGNQPQHF. The CDR3 region has the DNA TGTGCCAGCAGCCAAGGGGGAGGCAATCAGCCCCAGCATTTT.